A single TCR beta chain is shown here with its context. V lost 1 base and J 4 bases, leaving 11 bases between the germline ends. The CDR3 runs to 14 residues. CDR1 and CDR2 from the germline V gene are SGHAT and FQNNGV. Assay used: immunoSEQ multiplex PCR; TCRdb lists only in-frame clones, some missing. Of about 440,000 clones listed, around nine tenths are singletons. This record belongs to a study of blood T cell repertoires in COVID-19. Looking at the study overall: Sites in the United States, Italy and Spain provided acute and convalescent COVID-19 samples.

J is TRBJ2-7 and V is TRBV11-2; possibly TRBD1 for D (5 bases). The TCR was taken from a woman between 18 and 30 years old with acute COVID-19. Sequencing was done on a sample of PBMCs or T cells enriched from blood (not recorded which). The CDR3 protein is CASSLVRQGYEQYF. The CDR3 nucleotides read TGTGCCAGCAGCTTAGTCCGGCAGGGATACGAGCAGTACTTC.